This TCR beta chain was observed in a study of human T cells and chemical hapten exposure. Overall study: In the roughly 25-week study, patients were dosed weekly with diphenylcyclopropenone on the scalp throughout. A mostly female patient group had alopecia areata, totalis or universalis. Study-wide points: Expanded TCRs grouped into significantly more large CDR3 similarity clusters than controls produced.

The V gene lost 1 base and the J gene lost 4 bases, with 4 bases spanning the gap. Germline V gene lookup returns CDR1 SGHTA and CDR2 FQGNSA. The CDR3 length is 13 residues. The sample holds many counts of this clonotype. Its antigen is unidentified. TCRdb re-called the RACE reads with MiXCR, one entry per CDR3 protein. The table lists tens of thousands of distinct CDR3 sequences, 9.5% of them singletons, with 20% to 30% in the top ten. Regarding time point: patch test 3, about 24 weeks after DPC sensitization. Treatment here: therapeutic diphenylcyclopropenone sensitization with weekly scalp DPC. Extraction of total RNA was performed on unfractionated whole blood.

This specimen consisted of whole blood, obtained in connection with sensitization to the hapten diphenylcyclopropenone (DPC). The sequence was obtained from a man aged 45-60 years with alopecia areata. Some clones in this sample may be carry-over from other donors' samples. The rearrangement uses TRBV7-2 and TRBJ2-2; D ambiguous. The CDR3 reads CASSLGATGELFF. CDR3 coding DNA: TGTGCCAGCAGCTTAGGCGCCACCGGGGAGCTGTTTTTT.